These 13 T cell receptor beta chains originate from one sample sequenced in a study of blood T cell repertoires in COVID-19. TCRdb keeps only in-frame clones here, not all; method: immunoSEQ multiplex PCR. The repertoire has about 200,000 clones, approximately 80% of them found once; the top ten carry less than 15%. The sequenced material came from peripheral blood. The receptor source for this set is a human donor in a cohort sampled during active COVID-19.

V and J are TRBV30 and TRBJ1-2; no firm D call. The CDR3 is 11 residues long. Deletions cut 5 bases from V and 7 bases from J, with 11 bases between. From germline, CDR1 is GTSNPN and CDR2 SVGIG (reference sequence). The CDR3 bases are TGTGCCTGGTGGGAGGGCAGTGGCTACACCTTC. Its protein is CAWWEGSGYTF.

This sequence joins TRBV11-1 and TRBJ2-5, with 13 bases aligning to TRBD2. The V gene end was trimmed by 8 bases and the J gene end by 2 bases; junction bases not matched to a gene: 5. The germline V gene encodes CDR1 SGHAT and CDR2 FQDESV (reference sequence). The CDR3 is made up of 15 amino acids. The DNA for the CDR3 is TGTGCCAGCGGGAGGGGACTAGCGGGACAAGAGACCCAGTACTTC. It yields the protein CASGRGLAGQETQYF.

The CDR3 sequence is CAWSLGLTYEQYF. CDR3 coding DNA: TGTGCCTGGAGTTTGGGACTGACCTACGAGCAGTACTTC. This chain connects TRBV30 to TRBJ2-7; D may be TRBD2 (6 bases). CDR3 length: 13 amino acids. CDR1 and CDR2 (germline): GTSNPN, SVGIG (reference sequence). V was cut by 2 bases and J by 2 bases, with 10 bases left in between.

This chain links TRBV5-1 with TRBJ2-7; 7 bases are shared with TRBD1. The CDR3 is 14 residues long. Germline CDR1 is SGHRS and CDR2 is YFSETQ. J lost 0 bases, V lost 4 bases, and 4 bases had no gene match. CDR3 sequence reads: CASSPTGDSYEQYF. The CDR3 DNA follows: TGCGCCAGCAGCCCAACAGGGGACTCCTACGAGCAGTACTTC.

The chain links TRBV5-1 to TRBJ2-1; 7 positions agree with TRBD1. The CDR3 extends over 15 amino acids. The germline CDR1 and CDR2 sequences are SGHRS and YFSETQ. Trimming cost V 6 bases and J 5 bases; bases outside gene matches: 11. The CDR3 nucleotides are TGCGCCAGCAAACTTGACTCGGGACAGCACAATGAGCAGTTCTTC. Translating it yields CASKLDSGQHNEQFF.

The rearrangement joins TRBV20-1 to TRBJ2-7; tentatively, D is TRBD2 (6 bases). The germline V gene has CDR1 DFQATT and CDR2 SNEGSKA (reference sequence). V lost 3 bases to trimming and J lost 2 bases, with 11 bases between them. This CDR3 spans 13 amino acids. Here the CDR3 DNA reads TGCAGTGCTAGTTCTAGCGAAACCTACGAGCAGTACTTC. It encodes CSASSSETYEQYF.

CDR3 in amino acids: CASSGSDRAGNTIYF. The CDR3 region has the DNA TGTGCCAGCAGCGGATCGGACAGGGCGGGAAACACCATATATTTT. The chain uses TRBV11-2 and TRBJ1-3; 8 nucleotides match TRBD1. The CDR3 is 15 residues long. The V gene end was trimmed by 5 bases and the J gene end by 4 bases; junction bases not matched to a gene: 7. Germline values: CDR1 SGHAT, CDR2 FQNNGV.

Here the CDR3 reads CASSQGQGSAYNEQFF. In nucleotides, the CDR3 is TGCGCCAGCAGCCAAGGACAGGGGTCCGCTTACAATGAGCAGTTCTTC. The chain recombines TRBV4-1 with TRBJ2-1, with TRBD1 matching 8 bases. This CDR3 spans 16 amino acids. Per the germline V gene, CDR1 is MGHRA and CDR2 is YSYEKL. V lost 1 base, J lost 4 bases, and 6 bases stayed unmatched.

The rearrangement joins TRBV5-8 to TRBJ2-3; no definite D call. Trimming took 0 bases from V and 4 from J, leaving 15 bases between them. The CDR3 sequence is 16 residues long. Germline-derived CDR1 and CDR2 are SGHTS and YDEGEE. This CDR3 reads CASSLARSMFPDTQYF. The CDR3 nucleotides read TGTGCCAGCAGCTTGGCCCGCAGTATGTTCCCAGATACGCAGTATTTT.

V is TRBV19 and J is TRBJ2-7; the match to TRBD1 covers 9 bases. Germline loops: CDR1 LNHDA, CDR2 SQIVND (reference sequence). The CDR3 sequence is 16 residues long. Losses at the gene ends were 3 bases for V and 2 bases for J; bases not matched to a gene: 8. The CDR3 bases are TGTGCCAGTAGTATCAGGACAGGGGCAGTAGCCTACGAGCAGTACTTC. This gives the protein CASSIRTGAVAYEQYF.

This clone was found a few times. The gene calls are TRBV20-1 and TRBJ2-2; the D is unclear. CDR1 DFQATT and CDR2 SNEGSKA come from the germline V gene (reference sequence). V lost 3 bases and J lost 4, with 12 bases in between. CDR3 length: 14 residues. The CDR3: CSASRLVSTGELFF. The CDR3 region has the DNA TGCAGTGCTAGTCGCCTAGTCTCCACCGGGGAGCTGTTTTTT.

The chain has TRBV30 and TRBJ2-2; unclear D gene. CDR3 length: 15 amino acids. The germline V gene has CDR1 GTSNPN and CDR2 SVGIG (reference sequence). V was pared by 0 bases and J by 6 bases, with 14 bases between. Written as DNA, the CDR3 is TGTGCCTGGAGTGTACAAAGTCTCCGTTCCGGGGAGCTGTTTTTT. Translation: CAWSVQSLRSGELFF.

The CDR3 loop reads CASSLTGSGNTIYF. The CDR3 coding sequence is TGCGCCAGCAGCTTAACAGGGTCTGGAAACACCATATATTTT. V and J are TRBV5-1 and TRBJ1-3, with D possibly matching TRBD1 (6 bases). Trimming removed 2 bases from V and 1 base from J, with 7 bases in between. Germline-derived CDR1 and CDR2 are SGHRS and YFSETQ. The CDR3 spans 14 residues. The whole variable domain, remainder taken from reference TRBV5-1 and TRBJ1-3, is KAGVTQTPRYLIKTRGQQVTLSCSPISGHRSVSWYQQTPGQGLQFLFEYFSETQRNKGNFPGRFSGRQFSNSRSEMNVSTLELGDSALYLCASSLTGSGNTIYFGEGSWLTVV.